The text below deals with one T cell receptor beta chain. Its specificity is unknown. Primers included in the PCR were 60 Vbeta and 13 Jbeta primers. Assay used: immunoSEQ multiplex PCR; TCRdb lists only in-frame clones, some missing. The data hold some 190,000 clones, with around 82% observed a single time. This entry comes from a study of cytomegalovirus exposure and HLA in healthy donors. Study-wide findings and caveats: Near-uniform donor sequencing depth was presumed by presence/absence analyses. A later analysis reportedly found fewer N-insertions in an Asian-associated ancestry cluster than the roughly 670-donor mean. The sole available immune exposure information was CMV serostatus.

The receptor was derived from a woman aged 25 to 39 in good health and CMV-seropositive. Sequenced input: PBMCs.

This CDR3 is CASSKSRGGSADTQYF. CDR3 in DNA: TGTGCCAGCAGCAAATCGAGGGGGGGCTCGGCAGATACGCAGTATTTT. The chain has TRBV21-1 and TRBJ2-3; the D call of TRBD2 is as the table states it, not checked on the DNA. TRBV21-1 is tagged as a pseudogene. The CDR3 is made up of 16 amino acids.